This is a list of T cell receptor beta chains from one sample in a study of blood T cell repertoires in COVID-19. Profiled with immunoSEQ multiplex PCR; TCRdb holds only in-frame clones, not every one. The sample consists of tens of thousands of clones, roughly 90% of them appearing once. Sequenced sample: peripheral blood. Source of these receptors: a man in his sixties with COVID-19, enrolled during active disease. The CDR3 runs from the conserved cysteine through the conserved F or W. D genes are given only for firm matches. Only part of the rows carry a size: once, few, many, or a class if the clone is expanded.

>15|TRBJ1-5|-|many|TRBV19
TGTGCCAGTAGTATCTCATGGGGCTACAATCAGCCCCAGCATTTT
CASSISWGYNQPQHF
>12|TRBJ1-1|-|-|TRBV30
TGTGCCTGGAGTGTGGGCTCAGGTGAAGCTTTCTTT
CAWSVGSGEAFF
>14|TRBJ1-2|TRBD1|-|TRBV3-1/TRBV3-2
TGTGCCAGCAGCCAGGGGGGACAGGGCGGCGGCTACACCTTC
CASSQGGQGGGYTF
>13|TRBJ1-3|-|-|TRBV2
TGTGCCAGCAACCTGGACACTGGAAACACCATATATTTT
CASNLDTGNTIYF
>14|TRBJ2-7|TRBD1|-|TRBV7-8
TGTGCCAGCAGGCGTGAACAGGGGCCCTACGAGCAGTACTTC
CASRREQGPYEQYF
>12|TRBJ1-5|-|-|TRBV2
TGTGCCAGCAGAAGGGAGGGACAGCCCCAGCATTTT
CASRREGQPQHF
>15|TRBJ1-1|TRBD1|-|TRBV28
TGTGCCCCTTATCGACAGGGGGAAATGAAGGTTGAAGCTTTCTTT
CAPYRQGEMKVEAFF
>15|TRBJ1-4|-|-|TRBV4-3
TGCGCCAGCAGCCCCCCGGGTCTAAACGGAGAAAAACTGTTTTTT
CASSPPGLNGEKLFF
>17|TRBJ2-6|-|-|TRBV10-3
TGTGCCATCAGTGAGCAGGGGGGCTTCTCTGGGGCCAACGTCCTGACTTTC
CAISEQGGFSGANVLTF
>17|TRBJ1-3|-|-|TRBV27
TGTGCCAGCAGTTTCCCGGAGGGGGGGAAGTCTGGAAACACCATATATTTT
CASSFPEGGKSGNTIYF
>14|TRBJ1-5|TRBD1|-|TRBV25-1
TGTGCCAGCGGGTCGGACAGGGAAAATCAGCCCCAGCATTTT
CASGSDRENQPQHF
>12|TRBJ1-1|-|-|TRBV7-2
TGTGCCAGCAGCTTGAAGCTGACTGAAGCTTTCTTT
CASSLKLTEAFF
>15|TRBJ2-2|-|-|TRBV19
TGTGCCAGTATCGGAGGAGGGGATTGGACCGGGGAGCTGTTTTTT
CASIGGGDWTGELFF
>16|TRBJ2-3|TRBD2|-|TRBV7-9
TGTGCCAGCAGCCCGCGACTAGCGGGAATACGAAATACGCAGTATTTT
CASSPRLAGIRNTQYF
>14|TRBJ2-6|-|-|TRBV10-1
TGCGCCAGCAGTGATTCTCCTGGGGCCAACGTCCTGACTTTC
CASSDSPGANVLTF
>15|TRBJ1-3|TRBD1|-|TRBV30
TGTGCCTGGAGTGGGGGGACAGACTCTGGAAACACCATATATTTT
CAWSGGTDSGNTIYF
>15|TRBJ1-6|-|once|TRBV4-3
TGCGCCAGCAGCCAAGAGAGAACAGGGTATTCACCCCTCCACTTT
CASSQERTGYSPLHF
>12|TRBJ2-3|-|-|TRBV19
TGTGCCTCAAGGGGCAGCACAGATACGCAGTATTTT
CASRGSTDTQYF
>15|TRBJ2-7|TRBD1|-|TRBV5-5
TGTGCCAGCAGCTTGGCGACAGGGAGCTCCTACGAGCAGTACTTC
CASSLATGSSYEQYF
>16|TRBJ2-1|TRBD2|-|TRBV7-9
TGTGCCAGCAGCTCTACTAGCGGAAGCTCCTACAATGAGCAGTTCTTC
CASSSTSGSSYNEQFF
>16|TRBJ2-2|TRBD2|-|TRBV19
TGTGCCAGTATCCTCCGGACTAGCGGAAACACCGGGGAGCTGTTTTTT
CASILRTSGNTGELFF
>14|TRBJ1-2|-|-|TRBV6-6
TGTGCCAGCAGTTACTCCTCGGGTGCCTATGGCTACACCTTC
CASSYSSGAYGYTF
>15|TRBJ2-7|-|-|TRBV28
TGTGCCAGCAGCTTTAAACGAGCGGATCTATACGAGCAGTACTTC
CASSFKRADLYEQYF
>15|TRBJ2-5|-|-|TRBV21-1
TGTGCCAGCAGCATCCACGAGGACAGGGAAGAGACCCAGTACTTC
CASSIHEDREETQYF
>15|TRBJ2-7|TRBD2|-|TRBV3-1/TRBV3-2
TGTGCCAGCAGCCCACTGGGGGGGTTGCGGTACGAGCAGTACTTC
CASSPLGGLRYEQYF
>15|TRBJ2-7|TRBD1|-|TRBV5-1
TGCGCCAGCAGCTTGGGGTGGACAGGGATCCACGAGCAGTACTTC
CASSLGWTGIHEQYF
>15|TRBJ2-2|TRBD2|-|TRBV6-4
TGTGCCAGCAGTGTTAGCGGGACGAACACCGGGGAGCTGTTTTTT
CASSVSGTNTGELFF
>14|TRBJ1-5|-|once|TRBV19
TGTGCCAGTAGGCCCACAGGGATTGGTCAGCCCCAGCATTTT
CASRPTGIGQPQHF
>12|TRBJ2-1|-|once|TRBV2
TGTGCCAGCAGTACCCTAGGGGATGAGCAGTTCTTC
CASSTLGDEQFF
>16|TRBJ2-1|-|-|TRBV24-1
TGTGCCACCAGTGATTTTGCAGGAAGCTCCTACAATGAGCAGTTCTTC
CATSDFAGSSYNEQFF
>14|TRBJ1-4|TRBD1|-|TRBV29-1
TGCAGCGCCGGGACAGGGGAGGAACATGAAAAACTGTTTTTT
CSAGTGEEHEKLFF
>12|TRBJ2-1|-|once|TRBV14
TGTGCCAGCAGCCAAGGGGGCGGGAATTATCTCTTC
CASSQGGGNYLF
>14|TRBJ1-3|TRBD1|-|TRBV6-5
TGTGCCAGCAGTTGGACAGGCTCTGGAAACACCATATATTTT
CASSWTGSGNTIYF
>15|TRBJ1-2|-|-|TRBV7-2
TGTGCCAGCAGCTTAGCAGGGGGGGCAGGCTATGGCTACACCTTC
CASSLAGGAGYGYTF
>14|TRBJ1-3|-|-|TRBV6-2/TRBV6-3
TGTGCCAGCAGCCGGGCGGGCCTCGGAAACACCATATATTTT
CASSRAGLGNTIYF
>13|TRBJ1-2|-|-|TRBV18
TGTGCCAGCTCACCGGAGACTAACTATGGCTACACCTTC
CASSPETNYGYTF
>14|TRBJ1-2|-|-|TRBV7-9
TGTGCCAGCAGCTTAGCGGCCATCCTAGCGGGCTACACCTTC
CASSLAAILAGYTF
>12|TRBJ1-2|-|-|TRBV28
TGTGCCAGCAGTTCCCCCCGTCGTGGCTACACCTTC
CASSSPRRGYTF
>13|TRBJ1-5|-|-|TRBV29-1
TGCAGCGTTGGACAGCACCCTAATCAGCCCCAGCATTTT
CSVGQHPNQPQHF
>14|TRBJ2-1|-|-|TRBV11-3
TGTGCCAGCAGTCAGACAGGGAGGTACAATGAGCAGTTCTTC
CASSQTGRYNEQFF